The clone carrying this TCR beta chain was detected many times. This record belongs to a study of regulatory T cells in long-lasting Graves disease. Time point noted: newly diagnosed GD, antithyroid drugs for less than 3 months. The authors made the TCR library using RNA they extracted from PBMCs. Libraries of TCR beta came from iRepertoire HTBI primers plus Arm-PCR of CDR3 regions. TCRdb passed the multiplex PCR reads through MiXCR, listing each CDR3 protein once. The table records 350,000 to 550,000 distinct CDR3 sequences, about 15% of them present only once. These data also featured in a second study, about T cells in Graves' hyperthyroidism and ophthalmopathy.

The sequenced sample was peripheral blood mononuclear cells (PBMCs), obtained at new diagnosis, from a patient treated with antithyroid drugs. This clonotype was sampled from a woman aged 25 to 39 with Graves disease.

CDR3 nucleotides: TGTGCCAGCAGACGTGGGACAGCGAACACCGGGGAGCTGTTTTTT. It specifies CASRRGTANTGELFF. The chain joins TRBV6-1 to TRBJ2-2, with 7 bases identical to TRBD1. CDR1 MNHNS and CDR2 SASEGT come from the germline V gene. The CDR3 runs 15 residues. Germline trimming cut 6 bases from V and 0 bases from J; bases unmatched to any gene: 4.